This TCR beta chain comes out of a study of blood T cell repertoires in COVID-19. Study context: Sources were T cells, B-cell-depleted T cells, or PBMCs; the material itself was cDNA or gDNA.

The participants were between about 18 and 95 years old and came from 24 US areas. Some clones are missing from TCRdb's copy, which holds only in-frame ones; the method was immunoSEQ multiplex PCR. This repertoire shows approximately 240,000 clones, around 90% found once; its top ten account for about 6.9%. CDR1 and CDR2 from the germline V gene are SGHRS and YFSETQ. CDR3 length: 15 amino acids. V lost 4 bases and J lost 1, with 14 bases in between. The receptor was isolated from a woman under 40 with acute COVID-19. The chain joins TRBV5-1 to TRBJ1-2; no firm D call. The material sequenced was PBMCs or T cells enriched from blood (not recorded which). The CDR3 DNA follows: TGCGCCAGCAGCCCTCGAGAGGGCAATAACTATGGCTACACCTTC. Encoded protein: CASSPREGNNYGYTF.